The 21 T cell receptor beta chains in this list originate from one sample, sequenced in a study of blood T cells in healthy people across ages. A J-beta primer mix and a sample-barcoded 5' primer were used in a second PCR of about 7 to 12 cycles. MiXCR, run by TCRdb on the 5' RACE reads, gives a single entry per CDR3 protein. The repertoire holds some 1 million distinct CDR3 sequences, with around 43% as singletons. Material for sequencing was blood. The receptors here all came from a woman aged 55 to 70 in good health.

V usage is TRBV19 and J usage is TRBJ2-2; 13 bases are a match to TRBD2. This CDR3 has 17 residues. Germline CDR1 is LNHDA and CDR2 is SQIVND (reference sequence). V shed 4 bases and J 5 bases; nucleotides not matched to a gene: 7. The CDR3 loop is CASSNPGLAGYTGELFF. The CDR3 coding sequence is TGTGCCAGTAGTAACCCGGGACTAGCGGGATATACCGGGGAGCTGTTTTTT.

This clonotype appeared many times. The rearrangement links TRBV10-3 to TRBJ1-2, with 9 bases fitting TRBD1. This CDR3 region has 14 residues. Germline V gives CDR1 ENHRY, CDR2 SYGVKD. Unmatched junction bases numbered 3, after V lost 2 bases and J lost 5 bases. CDR3 loop: CAISEQGQGYGYTF. The CDR3 bases are TGTGCCATCAGTGAGCAGGGACAGGGATATGGCTACACCTTC.

This clonotype was observed a few times. The genes are TRBV6-1 and TRBJ2-7, with 8 bases matching TRBD1. The junction had 5 bases not matched to a gene; V was cut back by 0 bases and J by 4 bases. The CDR3 has 15 residues. Germline lookup yields CDR1 MNHNS and CDR2 SASEGT. The CDR3 DNA reads TGTGCCAGCAGTGAAGCGATCCGACAGGGGTACGAGCAGTACTTC. This sequence encodes CASSEAIRQGYEQYF.

This clonotype has a handful of counts. V usage is TRBV6-6 and J usage is TRBJ2-1; D possibly corresponds to TRBD2 (6 bases). The CDR3 has 15 amino acids. Germline CDR1 reads MNHNY; CDR2 reads SVGAGI (reference sequence). Between the trimmed V and J ends, which lost 6 bases and 5 bases, there was a span of 17 bases. In DNA form, the CDR3 reads TGTGCCAGCAGGGACGGGAGCGGGTCTCACAATGAGCAGTTCTTC. Amino acid sequence: CASRDGSGSHNEQFF.

V gene TRBV5-1 combines with J gene TRBJ2-5; D is unclear. The germline CDR1 and CDR2 sequences are SGHRS and YFSETQ. V was trimmed by 0 bases and J by 0 bases, leaving 12 bases between them. CDR3 size: 16 residues. The CDR3 sequence is CASSLEPTAYQETQYF. Here the CDR3 DNA reads TGCGCCAGCAGCTTGGAGCCGACGGCGTACCAAGAGACCCAGTACTTC. The full variable domain, its missing parts supplied by reference TRBV5-1 and TRBJ2-5, is KAGVTQTPRYLIKTRGQQVTLSCSPISGHRSVSWYQQTPGQGLQFLFEYFSETQRNKGNFPGRFSGRQFSNSRSEMNVSTLELGDSALYLCASSLEPTAYQETQYFGPGTRLLVL.

The table lists this clonotype with a few counts. V usage is TRBV4-2 and J usage is TRBJ2-5; TRBD2 might be the D (5 bases). The CDR3 length is 19 residues. The germline V and J ends were trimmed by 2 bases and 0 bases, with 22 bases remaining between them. Germline V gene data show CDR1 as LGHNA and CDR2 as YNFKEQ. The chain's CDR3 is CASSQNPQASSSYQETQYF. The CDR3 DNA reads as TGTGCCAGCAGCCAAAATCCCCAGGCTAGCTCGTCGTACCAAGAGACCCAGTACTTC.

CDR3 protein: CASSSGQGIDEQFF. The CDR3 coding sequence is TGTGCCAGCAGCTCAGGACAGGGTATTGATGAGCAGTTCTTC. This chain joins TRBV7-9 and TRBJ2-1; 8 positions match TRBD1. V was pared by 4 bases and J by 8 bases, with 7 bases of the junction left unmatched. Germline loops: CDR1 SEHNR, CDR2 FQNEAQ (reference sequence). The CDR3 loop spans 14 amino acids.

The V gene is TRBV5-1, the J gene TRBJ2-1, with no clear D. Germline V gene data show CDR1 as SGHRS and CDR2 as YFSETQ. The CDR3 runs to 14 residues. V was shortened by 0 bases and J by 8 bases, with 12 bases between the two germline ends. The CDR3 spells CASSLGPQGYEQFF. The CDR3 coding sequence is TGCGCCAGCAGCTTGGGACCCCAAGGGTATGAGCAGTTCTTC.

The sample holds one count of this clonotype. V and J are TRBV20-1 and TRBJ2-3; the match to TRBD1 covers 7 bases. V lost 6 bases, J lost 7 bases, and 13 bases stayed unmatched. The V gene's germline CDR1 is DFQATT and CDR2 SNEGSKA (reference sequence). This CDR3 has 14 amino acids. In DNA form, the CDR3 reads TGCAGTGCCACATATTCGGGACAGACTCATACGCAGTATTTT. The encoded protein is CSATYSGQTHTQYF.

This chain links TRBV7-9 with TRBJ1-2; 7 nucleotides match TRBD1. V was pared by 4 bases and J by 3 bases, with 17 bases of the junction left unmatched. The CDR3 runs to 18 residues. The germline CDR1 and CDR2 sequences are SEHNR and FQNEAQ (reference sequence). CDR3 in amino acids: CASSSTDRVVIWDYGYTF. In DNA, the CDR3 is TGTGCCAGCAGCTCAACAGACAGGGTAGTCATATGGGACTATGGCTACACCTTC.

This clonotype was counted only a few times. This chain uses TRBV3-1 with TRBJ2-7; D could derive from TRBD1 or TRBD2 (5 bases each). Germline V gives CDR1 LGHDT, CDR2 YNNKEL (reference sequence). The V end lost 4 bases, the J end lost 4 bases, and 14 bases lay between the germline ends. CDR3 length: 14 residues. Here the CDR3 DNA reads TGTGCCAGCAGCCGAACAGGCAGGGAGTACGAGCAGTACTTC. Translating gives CASSRTGREYEQYF.

The V call is TRBV6-5, the J call TRBJ2-1; TRBD1 is a possible D gene (6 bases). Deletions cut 6 bases from V and 1 base from J, with 13 bases between. Germline V CDR1 and CDR2: MNHEY, SVGAGI. CDR3 size: 15 residues. The CDR3 here is CASRHRVGSYNEQFF. The CDR3 nucleotides read TGTGCCAGCAGGCACAGGGTAGGGTCCTACAATGAGCAGTTCTTC.

This clonotype was counted ten times or more. This chain connects TRBV12-3 or TRBV12-4 to TRBJ2-7; TRBD2 is a possible D gene (5 bases). Trimming took off 3 bases at V and 0 bases at J, with 9 bases between the two ends. CDR3 length: 14 amino acids. For the CDR3, the DNA is TGTGCCAGCAGTTTGGAGGCCCACTCCTACGAGCAGTACTTC. It encodes CASSLEAHSYEQYF.

The chain combines TRBV7-2 with TRBJ2-1; a possible D gene is TRBD2 (5 bases). V was shortened by 2 bases and J by 5 bases, with 13 bases between the two germline ends. Germline CDR1 is SGHTA and CDR2 is FQGNSA. The CDR3 consists of 15 residues. The CDR3 loop is CASSLNGKKNNEQFF. The CDR3 DNA reads TGTGCCAGCAGCTTAAACGGGAAGAAAAACAATGAGCAGTTCTTC.

This clonotype has just a few counts. V and J are TRBV12-3 or TRBV12-4 and TRBJ2-5; D remains ambiguous. This CDR3 is built from 11 residues. V lost 7 bases and J lost 11, with 14 bases in between. The CDR3 bases are TGTGCCAGCACCTCAACTGGTCTGCAGTACTTC. As protein: CASTSTGLQYF.

This sequence joins TRBV6-1 and TRBJ2-7, with a possible D match to TRBD1 (7 bases). Germline CDR1 reads MNHNS; CDR2 reads SASEGT. V lost 2 bases to trimming and J lost 2 bases, with 16 bases between them. This CDR3 is built from 16 residues. The chain's CDR3 is CASSERGTVLPYEQYF. The CDR3 DNA reads as TGTGCCAGCAGTGAACGGGGGACAGTACTACCCTACGAGCAGTACTTC.

This clonotype was detected only a few times. The V gene is TRBV28, the J gene TRBJ2-3, with TRBD2 matching 10 bases. The CDR3 covers 14 residues. V gave up 6 bases and J gave up 5 bases; unmatched junction bases: 5. The germline CDR1 and CDR2 sequences are MDHEN and SYDVKM. The CDR3 region is CASRWTSGLDTQYF. In nucleotides, the CDR3 is TGTGCCAGCAGGTGGACTAGCGGACTAGATACGCAGTATTTT.

This clonotype occurred a few times. V usage is TRBV6-5 and J usage is TRBJ2-6, with 8 bases matching TRBD1. The CDR3 loop spans 16 amino acids. The germline CDR1 and CDR2 sequences are MNHEY and SVGAGI. The V segment lost 0 bases and the J segment 2 bases; nucleotides outside the gene matches: 0. CDR3 protein: CASSYSDRAGANVLTF. The CDR3 DNA follows: TGTGCCAGCAGTTACTCGGACAGGGCTGGGGCCAACGTCCTGACTTTC.

This clonotype was counted only a few times. The V and J genes are TRBV3-1 and TRBJ2-5, with TRBD2 matching over 8 bases. CDR1 is LGHDT, CDR2 YNNKEL, per germline (reference sequence). The V gene end was trimmed by 2 bases and the J gene end by 5 bases; junction bases not matched to a gene: 4. This CDR3 spans 14 amino acids. In nucleotides, the CDR3 is TGTGCCAGCAGCCAAAGAGCTAGCGGGGAGACCCAGTACTTC. This encodes CASSQRASGETQYF.

The chain employs TRBV27 and TRBJ1-2; 8 nucleotides align to TRBD1. J gave up 8 bases and V 4 bases, and 9 bases lay outside the gene matches. Germline CDR1 is MNHEY and CDR2 is SMNVEV (reference sequence). CDR3 length: 14 amino acids. CDR3 sequence (DNA): TGTGCCAGCAGTTCAGCAGGGGGCATTCGGGGCTACACCTTC. Translation: CASSSAGGIRGYTF.

V and J are TRBV27 and TRBJ2-7; 15 positions match TRBD2. The V and J ends lost 6 bases and 1 base, in that order; junction bases with no gene match: 16. Germline lookup yields CDR1 MNHEY and CDR2 SMNVEV (reference sequence). There are 20 residues in the CDR3. CDR3 DNA sequence: TGTGCCAGCAGGCCCCTAGGGCTTTCCGGGACTAGCGGGAGGTCCTACGAGCAGTACTTC. It encodes CASRPLGLSGTSGRSYEQYF.